This T cell receptor (beta chain) was obtained from a study of CD8+ T cells in alopecia areata. For the study at large: The authors scored treated patients' severity by affected scalp percentage.

Sequencing used cDNA as its template, made by extracting RNA and reverse transcribing it. TCRdb's copy holds only in-frame clones and misses some; the assay was immunoSEQ multiplex PCR. Of about 190,000 clones listed, approximately 67% are singletons. Treatment specified: oral pan-JAK inhibitor, 5-10 mg twice daily. Lesional scalp tissue (obtained by punch biopsy) and peripheral blood were collected from alopecia areata patients. Notes on the study in general: Association of baseline CD8+ expansion with response is uncertain owing to one nonresponder. Among the 100 top clones, expanded CD8+ clones, like scalp clonality, were significantly decreased by tofacitinib.

This clone was observed a handful of times. Antigen: not known. V shed 0 bases and J shed 0 bases, with 11 bases lying between them. Germline V gene sequence: CDR1 LNHDA, CDR2 SQIVND (reference sequence). This CDR3 comprises 17 residues. The rearrangement uses TRBV19 and TRBJ2-2; D call uncertain. This specimen consisted of CD4+ T cells sorted from blood, obtained around week 50, from a patient treated with tofacitinib. The source of this sequence is a human donor with alopecia areata. The CDR3 loop is CASSIDKTPTNTGELFF. As DNA, the CDR3 is TGTGCCAGTAGTATAGATAAAACGCCTACGAACACCGGGGAGCTGTTTTTT.